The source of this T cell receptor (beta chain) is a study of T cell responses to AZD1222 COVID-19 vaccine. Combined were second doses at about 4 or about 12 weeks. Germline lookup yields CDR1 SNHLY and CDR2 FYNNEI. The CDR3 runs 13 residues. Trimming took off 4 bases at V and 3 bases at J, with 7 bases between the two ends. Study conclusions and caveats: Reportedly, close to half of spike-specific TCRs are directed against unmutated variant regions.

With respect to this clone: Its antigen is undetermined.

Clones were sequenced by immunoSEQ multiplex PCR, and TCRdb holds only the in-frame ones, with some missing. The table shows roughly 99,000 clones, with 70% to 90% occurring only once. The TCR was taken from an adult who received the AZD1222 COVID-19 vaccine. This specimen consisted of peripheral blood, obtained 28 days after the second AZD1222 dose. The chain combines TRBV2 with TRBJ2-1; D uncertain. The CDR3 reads CASSGLNYNEQFF. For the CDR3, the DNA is TGTGCCAGCAGTGGCCTAAACTACAATGAGCAGTTCTTC.